A single sample is the source of the 27 T cell receptor beta chains below, sequenced in a study of cytomegalovirus exposure and HLA in healthy donors. Researchers ran the PCR with 60 Vbeta and 13 Jbeta primers. This table comes from immunoSEQ multiplex PCR, and its TCRdb copy is limited to in-frame clones, with some not included. Among tens of thousands of clones listed, approximately 82% were seen once. The sample consisted of PBMCs. The source is a woman aged 18-29 years in good health and CMV-seropositive.

The chain combines TRBV6-5 with TRBJ1-1; 7 positions match TRBD1. CDR1 is MNHEY and CDR2 is SVGAGI in the germline V gene. CDR3 length equals 15 residues. V lost 7 bases to trimming and J lost 5 bases; unmatched junction nucleotides: 13. The CDR3 nucleotides read TGTGCCAGCATATATCAGGAGACAGGGAATACTGAAGCTTTCTTT. Translation gives CASIYQETGNTEAFF.

For this clone: Other DNA variants within this sample encode the same CDR3. V gene TRBV4-3 combines with J gene TRBJ2-5; 8 bases are a match to TRBD1. The junction had 9 bases not matched to a gene; V was cut back by 2 bases and J by 7 bases. CDR3 length: 15 residues. CDR1 and CDR2 (germline): LGHNA, YSLEER. CDR3 coding DNA: TGCGCCAGCAGCCAATTATACAGGGGGGATGGGACCCAGTACTTC. This gives the protein CASSQLYRGDGTQYF.

The V gene is TRBV4-3, the J gene TRBJ1-2, with D hard to call. CDR1 is LGHNA, CDR2 YSLEER, per germline. V lost 1 base to trimming and J lost 5 bases, with 11 bases between them. The CDR3 is made up of 14 amino acids. CDR3 DNA sequence: TGCGCCAGCAGCCAAGGTACGGGAGTTTATGGCTACACCTTC. It yields the protein CASSQGTGVYGYTF.

The chain is built from TRBV13 and TRBJ2-7; 7 bases match TRBD1. Germline CDR1 is PRHDT and CDR2 is FYEKMQ (reference sequence). Trimming cost V 5 bases and J 4 bases; bases outside gene matches: 8. This CDR3 is built from 14 residues. The CDR3 loop is CASSLRQGKYEQYF. CDR3 DNA sequence: TGTGCCAGCAGCCTCCGACAGGGTAAATACGAGCAGTACTTC.

This clone was seen a few times. V gene TRBV4-3 combines with J gene TRBJ2-7; a weak D match, TRBD2 (5 bases). CDR3 length equals 16 residues. Germline V lookup: CDR1 LGHNA, CDR2 YSLEER. V shed 4 bases and J shed 0 bases, with 16 bases lying between them. This CDR3 reads CASSLAWSGGSYEQYF. In DNA form, the CDR3 reads TGCGCCAGCAGCCTGGCGTGGAGCGGCGGCTCCTACGAGCAGTACTTC.

The chain recombines TRBV5-1 with TRBJ1-2, with D possibly being TRBD1 (6 bases). V gave up 5 bases and J gave up 3 bases, with 20 bases separating them. The CDR3 runs 16 residues. Germline V lookup: CDR1 SGHRS, CDR2 YFSETQ. In nucleotides, the CDR3 is TGCGCCAGCAGTTCGTCGGTGTCAGGGGCCGACTATGGCTACACCTTC. Its protein is CASSSSVSGADYGYTF.

The V gene is TRBV4-1, the J gene TRBJ2-7, with TRBD1 matching over 7 bases. Trimming removed 0 bases from V and 6 bases from J; junction bases left unmatched: 8. This CDR3 has 15 amino acids. Germline CDR1 reads MGHRA; CDR2 reads YSYEKL. DNA for the CDR3: TGCGCCAGCAGCCAAGATACAGGGGTTCGCGGCGAGCAGTACTTC. It translates to CASSQDTGVRGEQYF.

This clone was observed a handful of times. This chain uses TRBV19 with TRBJ1-1; no firm D call. V was pared by 5 bases and J by 1 base, with 5 bases between. Germline V gene data show CDR1 as LNHDA and CDR2 as SQIVND (reference sequence). The CDR3 is 12 residues long. The CDR3, as DNA: TGTGCCAGTAGTTACAGGAACACTGAAGCTTTCTTT. It yields the protein CASSYRNTEAFF. Filled out from reference TRBV19 and TRBJ1-1, the complete variable domain reads DGGITQSPKYLFRKEGQNVTLSCEQNLNHDAMYWYRQDPGQGLRLIYYSQIVNDFQKGDIAEGYSVSREKKESFPLTVTSAQKNPTAFYLCASSYRNTEAFFGQGTRLTVV.

This chain joins TRBV4-2 and TRBJ2-5; a possible D gene is TRBD1 (6 bases). Germline-derived CDR1 and CDR2 are LGHNA and YNFKEQ. Trimming pared 0 bases from V and 2 bases from J, leaving 10 bases between. The CDR3 spans 15 residues. Here the CDR3 DNA reads TGTGCCAGCAGCCAAGAGGGGACATGGCAAGAGACCCAGTACTTC. Amino acids: CASSQEGTWQETQYF.

This clone is a singleton in its sample. This chain links TRBV5-4 with TRBJ2-7, with 12 positions matching TRBD1. V lost 3 bases, J lost 7 bases, and 5 bases stayed unmatched. The CDR3 covers 14 residues. CDR1 and CDR2 (germline): SGHNT, YYREEE (reference sequence). The CDR3 coding sequence is TGTGCCAGCAGCTCGGGACAGGGGGCCGGGGAGCAGTACTTC. It is translated as CASSSGQGAGEQYF.

The rearrangement joins TRBV11-3 to TRBJ2-3, with a weak D call TRBD1 (6 bases). Trimming removed 5 bases at V and 0 bases at J, with 15 bases between. This CDR3 spans 16 amino acids. The germline V gene encodes CDR1 SGHNT and CDR2 YENEEA. The CDR3 nucleotides read TGTGCCAGCAGCGCGGCTACAGGGCCTAGCACAGATACGCAGTATTTT. Protein sequence: CASSAATGPSTDTQYF.

This clone occurred once. The chain couples TRBV9 to TRBJ1-6; D gene uncertain. The CDR3 consists of 15 residues. Germline CDR1 is SGDLS and CDR2 is YYNGEE. With 4 bases removed from V and 9 bases from J, the gap between germline ends came to 17 bases. This chain's CDR3 is CASSPQPGVSSPLHF. CDR3 bases: TGTGCCAGCAGCCCCCAACCGGGAGTGAGTTCACCCCTCCACTTT.

The chain recombines TRBV6-5 with TRBJ2-3; no reliable D call. Trimming took 0 bases from V and 6 from J, leaving 13 bases between them. This CDR3 has 15 residues. Germline CDR1 MNHEY, CDR2 SVGAGI. The DNA for the CDR3 is TGTGCCAGCAGTTACTCGAGATTAGCCCCTGATACGCAGTATTTT. Amino acids: CASSYSRLAPDTQYF.

CDR3 protein: CASSTQRGGRETQYF. The DNA of the CDR3 is TGTGCCAGCAGCACCCAGCGGGGGGGCCGGGAGACCCAGTACTTC. The rearrangement uses TRBV11-2 and TRBJ2-5, with 10 bases lining up with TRBD2. The germline V gene has CDR1 SGHAT and CDR2 FQNNGV. V lost 5 bases to trimming and J lost 5 bases; unmatched junction nucleotides: 8. The CDR3 has 15 residues. The full variable domain, rest sourced from reference TRBV11-2 and TRBJ2-5, is EAGVAQSPRYKIIEKRQSVAFWCNPISGHATLYWYQQILGQGPKLLIQFQNNGVVDDSQLPKDRFSAERLKGVDSTLKIQPAKLEDSAVYLCASSTQRGGRETQYFGPGTRLLVL.

Note on this clone: This sample also contains other DNA sequences that code for the same CDR3. The chain carries TRBV29-1 and TRBJ2-3, with D possibly being TRBD1 (6 bases). Germline-derived CDR1 and CDR2 are SQVTM and ANQGSEA. With 7 bases removed from V and 2 bases from J, the gap between germline ends came to 19 bases. The CDR3 runs 15 residues. CDR3 protein: CSASYLGAPTDTQYF. CDR3 DNA: TGCAGCGCCTCATATTTGGGGGCCCCCACAGATACGCAGTATTTT.

The chain combines TRBV7-9 with TRBJ2-5, with 9 bases aligning to TRBD1. J gave up 5 bases and V 6 bases, and 7 bases lay outside the gene matches. The CDR3 extends over 14 amino acids. Per the germline V gene, CDR1 is SEHNR and CDR2 is FQNEAQ (reference sequence). The CDR3 DNA follows: TGTGCCAGCAGGGGGGACAGGGCCCAGGAGACCCAGTACTTC. It is translated as CASRGDRAQETQYF.

This chain links TRBV29-1 with TRBJ2-5; TRBD1 aligns across 7 bases. The CDR3 spans 14 residues. V trimming: 3 bases; J trimming: 4 bases; junction bases outside the gene matches: 8. In germline, CDR1 is SQVTM, CDR2 ANQGSEA. The DNA of the CDR3 is TGCAGCGTTGACCAGGGACCAGGGGGAGAGACCCAGTACTTC. Its translation is CSVDQGPGGETQYF.

This clone was found once. The chain recombines TRBV21-1 with TRBJ1-5; the table's TRBD1 call for D was not verified on the DNA. TRBV21-1 corresponds to a pseudogene. The CDR3 consists of 14 residues. The CDR3 sequence is CASSTGGVHQPQHF. CDR3 sequence (DNA): TGTGCCAGCAGCACAGGGGGCGTTCATCAGCCCCAGCATTTT.

The chain combines TRBV7-2 with TRBJ1-2; weak D call: TRBD1 (6 bases). CDR3 length: 15 amino acids. Germline V gives CDR1 SGHTA, CDR2 FQGNSA. V was trimmed by 7 bases and J by 0 bases, leaving 15 bases between them. CDR3 loop: CASNAVTGTNYGYTF. The CDR3 nucleotides are TGTGCCAGCAACGCAGTGACAGGAACTAACTATGGCTACACCTTC.

The chain joins TRBV25-1 to TRBJ1-1; D ambiguous. The CDR3 is made up of 16 amino acids. Per the germline V gene, CDR1 is MGHDK and CDR2 is SYGVNS. Trimming took 3 bases from V and 7 from J, leaving 21 bases between them. CDR3 nucleotides: TGTGCCAGCAGTGAGTCCCCCCTAGGCACCCTCTTTGAAGCTTTCTTT. Translation: CASSESPLGTLFEAFF.

This chain uses TRBV7-2 with TRBJ1-2; the match to TRBD1 covers 7 bases. Germline V gene lookup returns CDR1 SGHTA and CDR2 FQGNSA. Trimming took 1 base from V and 8 from J; bases not matched to a gene: 7. This CDR3 is 14 amino acids long. The DNA for the CDR3 is TGTGCCAGCAGCTTAGTGGAGGGGGCCATGGGCTACACCTTC. It specifies CASSLVEGAMGYTF.

The CDR3 loop reads CASSFNRGSYTF. The CDR3 coding sequence is TGTGCCAGCAGCTTTAACAGGGGGAGCTACACCTTC. The chain has TRBV7-9 and TRBJ1-2, with 8 bases fitting TRBD1. The germline CDR1 and CDR2 sequences are SEHNR and FQNEAQ (reference sequence). CDR3 size: 12 residues. V lost 3 bases and J lost 9; bases outside the gene matches: 3.

V and J are TRBV15 and TRBJ2-3; D possibly corresponds to TRBD1 (6 bases). Germline V gene sequence: CDR1 LNHNV, CDR2 YYDKDF (reference sequence). CDR3 length: 16 residues. The V and J ends lost 0 bases and 9 bases respectively, with 19 bases between them. CDR3 region: CATSREQGISGPTQYF. The CDR3 DNA is TGTGCCACCAGCAGAGAACAGGGAATTTCAGGCCCAACGCAGTATTTT.

The V call is TRBV11-2, the J call TRBJ2-3, with 11 bases that match TRBD2. The germline gives CDR1 SGHAT, CDR2 FQNNGV. The CDR3 is 17 residues long. V gave up 5 bases and J gave up 2 bases; unmatched junction bases: 9. The CDR3 sequence: CASSPSGRPTSTDTQYF. The CDR3, as DNA: TGTGCCAGCAGCCCTAGCGGGAGGCCCACCTCCACAGATACGCAGTATTTT.

V and J are TRBV7-9 and TRBJ1-6; 7 positions agree with TRBD1. CDR1 is SEHNR and CDR2 is FQNEAQ in the germline V gene (reference sequence). V gave up 5 bases and J gave up 9 bases; unmatched junction bases: 16. The CDR3 has 17 residues. The CDR3 loop is CASSPRIQGNGGSPLHF. CDR3 nucleotides: TGTGCCAGCAGCCCCCGGATACAGGGGAACGGAGGTTCACCCCTCCACTTT.

This clone was recorded once. The chain joins TRBV7-2 to TRBJ2-3, with 7 bases lining up with TRBD1. V was clipped by 5 bases and J by 0 bases; unmatched bases: 5. Germline CDR1 reads SGHTA; CDR2 reads FQGNSA. The CDR3 sequence is 15 residues long. In DNA form, the CDR3 reads TGTGCCAGCAGCCCGGGACAGAGTAGCACAGATACGCAGTATTTT. It yields the protein CASSPGQSSTDTQYF.

The chain is built from TRBV5-5 and TRBJ2-5, with 9 positions matching TRBD1. The J call may be faulty, since TRBJ2-7 better matches the DNA end. Germline V gene lookup returns CDR1 SGHKS and CDR2 YYEKEE (reference sequence). The CDR3 is 17 residues long. For the CDR3, the DNA is TGTGCCAGCAGTCGTTCCCCCCTGGACAGGGGATTGTACGAGCAGTACTTC. This sequence encodes CASSRSPLDRGLYEQYF.